This entry is about one TCR beta chain. What it binds is unknown. Assay: immunoSEQ multiplex PCR; the TCRdb copy retains only in-frame clones and omits some. The sample carries some 15,000 clones, roughly nine tenths recorded once. Drawing of blood for sampling happened at baseline, at cycle 4 day 1, and at cycle 7 day 1. The data derive from a study of OX40 agonist ivuxolimab in advanced cancers. For the study at large: An agonistic anti-OX40 (CD134) antibody, ivuxolimab, was used to treat the patients. People who had prior anti-PD-1, anti-PD-L1 or anti-CTLA-4 therapy could take part, and around 40% had some. Overall study findings and caveats: Doses of 0.1 to 3.0 mg/kg were accompanied by clonal expansion of CD4+ and CD8+ blood T cells by week 6.

The TCR originated in an adult with an advanced solid tumor such as melanoma, head and neck, liver or kidney cancer. The input for sequencing was CD4+ or CD8+ T cells sorted from blood, taken in a trial of the OX40 agonist ivuxolimab.

The CDR3 DNA sequence: TGTGCCAGCAGCAGTTCTAACAAAGGTAGGTTACAAAGTCGGGCCAACGTCCTGACTTTC. It specifies CASSSSNKGRLQSRANVLTF. The chain recombines TRBV4-2 with TRBJ2-6; D gene unclear. This CDR3 is 20 amino acids long. CDR1 and CDR2 (germline): LGHNA, YNFKEQ. Trimming pared 5 bases from V and 5 bases from J, leaving 28 bases between.